This T cell receptor (beta chain) was captured in a study of blood T cell repertoires in COVID-19. The protocol was immunoSEQ multiplex PCR, while the TCRdb copy is restricted to in-frame clones and leaves out a portion. The data contain 84,000 or so clones, roughly 90% of them seen just once; the ten biggest clones take up roughly 6.6%. The CDR3 contains 15 residues. CDR1 and CDR2 from the germline V gene are MNHEY and SMNVEV (reference sequence). Between the trimmed V and J ends, which lost 1 base and 6 bases, there was a span of 10 bases. The clonotype comes from a man aged 65-85 years with acute or convalescent COVID-19. Material for sequencing was peripheral blood. The chain employs TRBV27 and TRBJ1-6; D is unclear. CDR3 DNA sequence: TGTGCCAGCAGTTTATTACGGCCGGGTAATTCACCCCTCCACTTT. Residues: CASSLLRPGNSPLHF.